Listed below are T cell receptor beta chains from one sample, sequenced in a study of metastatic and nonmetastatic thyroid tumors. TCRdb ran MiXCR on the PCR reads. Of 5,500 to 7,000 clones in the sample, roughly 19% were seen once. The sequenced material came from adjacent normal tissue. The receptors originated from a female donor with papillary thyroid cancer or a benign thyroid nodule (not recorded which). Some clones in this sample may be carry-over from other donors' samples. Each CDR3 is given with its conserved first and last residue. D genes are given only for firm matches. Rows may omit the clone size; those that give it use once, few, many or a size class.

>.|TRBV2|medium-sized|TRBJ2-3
TGTGCCAGCAGTGAAGGCGGGGAAGATACGCAGTATTTT
CASSEGGEDTQYF
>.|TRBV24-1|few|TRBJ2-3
TGTGCCACCAGTGATTTGGGCGGGCCAAGGTCAGATACGCACTATTTT
CATSDLGGPRSDTHYF
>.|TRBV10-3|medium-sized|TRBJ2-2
TGTGCCATCAGTGGTGGAAGGGCCGAAACCGGGGAGCTGTTTTTT
CAISGGRAETGELFF
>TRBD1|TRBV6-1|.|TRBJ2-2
TGTGCCAGCAGTGGGGACAGGGAAACCGGGGAGCTGTTTTTT
CASSGDRETGELFF
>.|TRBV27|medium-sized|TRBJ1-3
TGTGCCAGCAGGCGGACTGGCTCTGGAAACACCATATATTTT
CASRRTGSGNTIYF
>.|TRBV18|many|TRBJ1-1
TGTGCCAGCTCACCAGGCGGGGCGGAGAACACTGAAGCCTTCTTT
CASSPGGAENTEAFF
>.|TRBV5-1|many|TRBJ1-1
TGCGCCAGCAGCTTGTCGACAGCGATGAACACTGAAGCTTTCTTT
CASSLSTAMNTEAFF
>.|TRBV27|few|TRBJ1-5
TGTGCCAGCAGTCCACTCCATCGGTTTACAGGTCCAGCTTGGTTGCCCCAGCATTTT
CASSPLHRFTGPAWLPQHF
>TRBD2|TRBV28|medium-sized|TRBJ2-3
TGTGCCAGCAGTTTGGTAGCGGGGGTCCTTCAGGTCGCGCGGTATTTT
CASSLVAGVLQVARYF
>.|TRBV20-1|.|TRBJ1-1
TGCAGTGCTAACCGCGGCACTGAAGCTTTCTTT
CSANRGTEAFF
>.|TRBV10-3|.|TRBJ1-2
TGTGCCATCCCGGCTCCTGGGTATGGCTACACCTTC
CAIPAPGYGYTF
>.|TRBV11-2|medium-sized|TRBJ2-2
TGTGCCAGCAGCTTTGGGGGCTGGACCGGGGAGCTGTTTTTT
CASSFGGWTGELFF
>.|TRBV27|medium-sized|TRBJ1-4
TGTGCCAGCAGTTTCCGGACAGATGAAAAACTGTTTTTT
CASSFRTDEKLFF
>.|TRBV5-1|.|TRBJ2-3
TGCGCCAGCAGCTTGATCGGACGGGGCACAGATACGCAGTATTTT
CASSLIGRGTDTQYF
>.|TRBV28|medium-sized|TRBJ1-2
TGTGCCAGCAGTTTAGGCGGGCAGGGTGGCTACACCTTC
CASSLGGQGGYTF
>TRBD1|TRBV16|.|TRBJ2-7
TGTGCCAGCAGACACCGCGGGACAGGGGGCACGGGGGAGGAGCAGTACTTC
CASRHRGTGGTGEEQYF
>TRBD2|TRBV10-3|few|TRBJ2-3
TGTGCCATCGGGCTAGCGGGGTGTCCACCCTCCTATACGCAGTATTTT
CAIGLAGCPPSYTQYF
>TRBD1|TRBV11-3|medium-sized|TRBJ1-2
TGTGCCAGCAGCTTAGGTCTTGGGACAGACAATAACTATGGCTACACCTTC
CASSLGLGTDNNYGYTF
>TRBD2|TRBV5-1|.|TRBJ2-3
TGCGCCAGCAGCTTGGTGTCTAGCGGGGTAGATACGCAGTATTTT
CASSLVSSGVDTQYF
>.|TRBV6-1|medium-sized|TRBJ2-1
TGTGCCAGCAGTTCCCGACAGTACAATGAGCAGTTCTTC
CASSSRQYNEQFF
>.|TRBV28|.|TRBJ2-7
TGTGCCAGCAGTTTCTATGGATCGGGTCGGTGGGCCTACGAGCAGTACTTC
CASSFYGSGRWAYEQYF
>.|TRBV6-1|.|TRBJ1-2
TGTGCCAGCAGTGTGAACTATGGCTACACCTTC
CASSVNYGYTF